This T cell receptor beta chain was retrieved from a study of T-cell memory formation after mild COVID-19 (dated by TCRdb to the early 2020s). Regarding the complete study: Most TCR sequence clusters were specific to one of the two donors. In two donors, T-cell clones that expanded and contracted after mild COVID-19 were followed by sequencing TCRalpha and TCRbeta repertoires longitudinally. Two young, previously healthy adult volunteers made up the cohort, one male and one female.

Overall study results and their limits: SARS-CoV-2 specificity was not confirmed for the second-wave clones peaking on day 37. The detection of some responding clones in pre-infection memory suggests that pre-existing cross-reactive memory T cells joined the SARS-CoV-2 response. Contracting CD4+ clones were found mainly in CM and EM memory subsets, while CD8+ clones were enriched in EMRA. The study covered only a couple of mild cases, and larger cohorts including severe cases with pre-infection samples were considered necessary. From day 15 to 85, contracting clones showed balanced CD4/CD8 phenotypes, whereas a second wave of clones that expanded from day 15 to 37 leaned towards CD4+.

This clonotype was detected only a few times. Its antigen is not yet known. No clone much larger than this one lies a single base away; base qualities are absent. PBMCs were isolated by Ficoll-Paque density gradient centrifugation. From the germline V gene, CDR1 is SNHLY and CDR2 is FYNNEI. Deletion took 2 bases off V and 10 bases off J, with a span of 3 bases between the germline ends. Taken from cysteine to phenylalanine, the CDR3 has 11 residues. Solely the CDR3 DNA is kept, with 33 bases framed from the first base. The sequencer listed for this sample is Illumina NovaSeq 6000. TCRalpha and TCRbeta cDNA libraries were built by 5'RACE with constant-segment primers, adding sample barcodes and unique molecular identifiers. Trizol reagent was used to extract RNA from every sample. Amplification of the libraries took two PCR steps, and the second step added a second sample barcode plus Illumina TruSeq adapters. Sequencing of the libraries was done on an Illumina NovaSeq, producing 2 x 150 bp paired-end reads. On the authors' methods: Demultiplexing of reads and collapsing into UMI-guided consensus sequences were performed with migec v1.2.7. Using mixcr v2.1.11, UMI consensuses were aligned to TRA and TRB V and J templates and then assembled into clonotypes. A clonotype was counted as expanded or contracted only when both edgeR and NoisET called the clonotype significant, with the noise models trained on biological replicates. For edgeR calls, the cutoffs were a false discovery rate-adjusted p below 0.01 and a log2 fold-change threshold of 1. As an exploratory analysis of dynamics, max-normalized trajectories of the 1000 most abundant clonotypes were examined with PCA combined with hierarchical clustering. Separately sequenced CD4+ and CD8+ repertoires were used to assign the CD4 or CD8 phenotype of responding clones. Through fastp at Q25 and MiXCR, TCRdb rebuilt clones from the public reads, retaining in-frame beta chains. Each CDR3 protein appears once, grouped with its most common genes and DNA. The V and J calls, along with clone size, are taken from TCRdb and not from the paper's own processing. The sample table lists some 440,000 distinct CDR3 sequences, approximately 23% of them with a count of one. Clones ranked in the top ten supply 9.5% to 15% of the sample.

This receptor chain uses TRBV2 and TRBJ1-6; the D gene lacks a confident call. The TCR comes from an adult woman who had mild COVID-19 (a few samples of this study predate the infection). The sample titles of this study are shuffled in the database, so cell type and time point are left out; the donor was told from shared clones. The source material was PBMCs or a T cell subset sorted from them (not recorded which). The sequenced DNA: TGTGCCAGCAGTGAAATCTCACCCCTCCACTTT. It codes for CASSEISPLHF.